This T cell receptor (beta chain) came from a study of cytomegalovirus exposure and HLA in healthy donors. It was with 60 Vbeta and 13 Jbeta primers that the PCR ran. TCRdb keeps only in-frame clones here, not all; method: immunoSEQ multiplex PCR. The table shows roughly 100,000 clones, with roughly 81% occurring only once. Donors were ostensibly healthy at sampling, although undocumented immune exposures were probable. Notes on the study in general: The CMV antigen specificity of a few CMV-associated chains was confirmed through in vitro analysis. Later analysis reportedly placed an Asian-associated ancestry cluster below the roughly 630-donor mean in N-insertions. Cytomegalovirus status was reportedly diagnosed by the classifier with high sensitivity and specificity.

With regard to this clone: Its antigen is still unknown.

Material for sequencing was PBMCs. This sequence originates from a woman aged 18 to 35 in good health and CMV-seropositive.

The CDR3 DNA is TGTGCCAGCAGCCTAGGTGGGGGACAGAAAGAGACCCAGTACTTC. Translating it yields CASSLGGGQKETQYF. This sequence joins TRBV7-9 and TRBJ2-5, with 7 positions matching TRBD1. J lost 3 bases, V lost 5 bases, and 9 bases had no gene match. Germline CDR1 is SEHNR and CDR2 is FQNEAQ (reference sequence). CDR3 length: 15 amino acids. The full variable domain, completed using reference TRBV7-9 and TRBJ2-5, is DTGVSQNPRHKITKRGQNVTFRCDPISEHNRLYWYRQTLGQGPEFLTYFQNEAQLEKSRLLSDRFSAERPKGSFSTLEIQRTEQGDSAMYLCASSLGGGQKETQYFGPGTRLLVL.